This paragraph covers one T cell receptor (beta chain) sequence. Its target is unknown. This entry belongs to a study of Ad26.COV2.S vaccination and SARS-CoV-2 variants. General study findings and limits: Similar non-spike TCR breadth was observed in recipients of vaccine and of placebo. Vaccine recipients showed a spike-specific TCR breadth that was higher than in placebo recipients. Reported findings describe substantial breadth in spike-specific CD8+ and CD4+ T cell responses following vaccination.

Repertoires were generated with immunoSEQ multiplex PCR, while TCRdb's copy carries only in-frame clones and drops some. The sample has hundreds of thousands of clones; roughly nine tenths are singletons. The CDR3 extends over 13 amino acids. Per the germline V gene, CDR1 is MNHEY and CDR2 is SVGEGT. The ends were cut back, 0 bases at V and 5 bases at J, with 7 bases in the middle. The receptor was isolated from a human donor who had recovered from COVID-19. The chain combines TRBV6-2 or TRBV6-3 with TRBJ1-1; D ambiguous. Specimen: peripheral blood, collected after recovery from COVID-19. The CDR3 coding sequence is TGTGCCAGCAGTTACTCGCGCAGTACTGAAGCTTTCTTT. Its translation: CASSYSRSTEAFF.